This entry describes one TCR beta chain. Its target is unknown. For the second PCR, which ran for 7 to 11 cycles, a sample-barcoded 5' primer and a J-beta primer mix were used. TCRdb analysed the 5' RACE reads with MiXCR anew, one entry per CDR3 protein. The sample includes 1.5 million to 2 million distinct CDR3 sequences, about two fifths of them seen just once. V was pared by 6 bases and J by 3 bases, with 18 bases between. The CDR3 totals 15 residues. CDR1 is MNHEY and CDR2 is SVGAGI in the germline V gene. The record originates from a study of blood T cells in healthy people across ages. Findings and caveats of the study: Naive and antigen-experienced cells were not separated, limiting conclusive comparison.

The specimen was blood. The receptor was derived from a human donor in good health. The V and J genes are TRBV6-5 and TRBJ2-7, with D perhaps given as TRBD1 or TRBD2 (6 bases each). The CDR3 spells CASSLTGRNYYEQYF. The CDR3 nucleotides read TGTGCCAGCAGCCTAACAGGGAGGAACTACTACGAGCAGTACTTC.